This TCR beta chain was profiled in a study of glioma-infiltrating T cells. Whole-study results and caveats: Gliomas, especially low-grade, showed above-expected tissue-blood divergence; non-neoplastic patients showed below. Only very few CDR3 sequences appeared in both tissue and blood.

This clonotype was seen repeatedly, ten times or more. The antigen is unknown. The iRepertoire nested amplicon-rescue multiplex PCR amplified TCR alpha and beta CDR3s from RNA. One-step reverse transcription and amplification started from approximately 100-400 ng of tissue mRNA or PBMC total RNA. TCRdb recomputed calls from the multiplex PCR reads with MiXCR, one row per CDR3 protein. The sample has around 180,000 distinct CDR3 sequences, more than 35% seen once. CDR3 size: 13 residues. The V and J ends lost 4 bases and 9 bases respectively, with 10 bases between them. Germline CDR1 LGHNA, CDR2 YNFKEQ.

The TCR originated in a human donor with low-grade glioma or glioblastoma, undergoing nonglioma brain surgery, or in good health (not recorded which). Material for sequencing was glioma tissue, nonneoplastic brain tissue, or PBMCs (not recorded which). The chain recombines TRBV4-2 with TRBJ1-6; D not certain. CDR3 DNA: TGTGCCAGCAGCCCTGGAGTATCTTCACCCCTCCACTTT. This encodes CASSPGVSSPLHF.